Listed below are T cell receptor beta chains from one sample, sequenced in a study of CD8 T cells in Susac syndrome. Each CDR3 protein gets one entry after TCRdb re-called the immunoSEQ multiplex PCR reads with MiXCR. The sample lists 95,000 to 150,000 distinct CDR3 sequences, roughly 95% occurring once. Sequenced input: CD4+ T cells from PBMCs. The receptors were gathered from a human donor with Susac syndrome. CDR3s include the opening cysteine and the closing phenylalanine or tryptophan. D genes are given only for firm matches. For some rows the clone size is stated as once, few or many, or as a class when expanded; others skip it.

D: -
J: TRBJ2-5
V: TRBV15
size: -
CDR3: CATSRDLQETQYF
DNA: TGTGCCACCAGCAGAGACTTACAGGAGACCCAGTACTTC

D: -
J: TRBJ2-1
V: TRBV7-8
size: -
CDR3: CASSIRRLDEQFF
DNA: TGTGCCAGCAGCATCCGACGGCTAGATGAGCAGTTCTTC

D: TRBD1
J: TRBJ1-2
V: TRBV28
size: -
CDR3: CASSRATGIGGYTF
DNA: TGTGCCAGCAGCCGAGCGACAGGGATCGGTGGCTACACCTTC

D: -
J: TRBJ1-5
V: TRBV5-1
size: -
CDR3: CASSLMSLGDPQHF
DNA: TGCGCCAGCAGCTTGATGTCGCTCGGAGACCCCCAGCATTTT

D: -
J: TRBJ2-3
V: TRBV24-1
size: -
CDR3: CATSDNLADTQYF
DNA: TGTGCCACCAGTGATAATCTAGCAGATACGCAGTATTTT

D: -
J: TRBJ2-6
V: TRBV12-3/TRBV12-4
size: -
CDR3: CASSPLDSGANVLTF
DNA: TGTGCCAGCAGTCCCTTGGACTCTGGGGCCAACGTCCTGACTTTC

D: TRBD2
J: TRBJ2-5
V: TRBV11-2
size: -
CDR3: CASSLLTSGRARETQYF
DNA: TGTGCCAGCAGCCTGCTGACTAGCGGGAGGGCCAGGGAGACCCAGTACTTC

D: -
J: TRBJ2-3
V: TRBV29-1
size: -
CDR3: CSVGPGGLTDTQYF
DNA: TGCAGCGTTGGGCCTGGGGGACTCACAGATACGCAGTATTTT

D: TRBD2
J: TRBJ2-5
V: TRBV12-3/TRBV12-4
size: -
CDR3: CASIPGPLLAGGYQETQYF
DNA: TGTGCCAGCATCCCGGGGCCCCTACTAGCGGGAGGTTACCAAGAGACCCAGTACTTC

D: -
J: TRBJ2-7
V: TRBV12-3/TRBV12-4
size: few
CDR3: CASSPTSYEQYF
DNA: TGTGCCAGCAGTCCCACCTCCTACGAGCAGTACTTC

D: TRBD2
J: TRBJ2-3
V: TRBV29-1
size: -
CDR3: CSVEAGTTRSTDTQYF
DNA: TGCAGCGTTGAAGCAGGGACTACCAGAAGCACAGATACGCAGTATTTT